This is a list of T cell receptor beta chains from one sample in a study of radiation and T cells in renal cell carcinoma. Sequencing used immunoSEQ multiplex PCR; TCRdb keeps in-frame clones, though not all of them. The sample consists of fewer than 200,000 clones, about 88% of them appearing once. The input for sequencing was blood, taken from a patient whose treatment included radiotherapy and nephrectomy. These receptors all stem from a woman between 45 and 65 years old with renal cell carcinoma. Each CDR3 is given with its conserved first and last residue. Fields, in order: D gene, clone size, V gene, J gene, CDR3 protein, CDR3 DNA. The D gene is left open where the match is weak. Rows may omit the clone size; those that give it use once, few, many or a size class.

>.|.|TRBV19|TRBJ2-1
CASSDRVLNANEQFF
TGTGCCAGTAGTGACCGGGTCCTAAACGCCAATGAGCAGTTCTTC
>.|.|TRBV11-2|TRBJ2-5
CASSKGPEQETQYF
TGTGCCAGCAGCAAAGGACCAGAACAAGAGACCCAGTACTTC
>TRBD1|.|TRBV20-1|TRBJ1-2
CSARDSYGYTF
TGCAGTGCCAGGGACAGCTATGGCTACACCTTC
>.|few|TRBV11-2|TRBJ2-1
CASSLAGEVNEQFF
TGTGCCAGCAGCTTAGCGGGGGAGGTCAATGAGCAGTTCTTC
>.|few|TRBV4-1|TRBJ2-1
CASSQVNLVSYNEQFF
TGCGCCAGCAGCCAAGTGAACCTGGTCTCCTACAATGAGCAGTTCTTC
>.|.|TRBV7-2|TRBJ1-5
CASSSLTGYSNQPQHF
TGTGCCAGCAGCTCCCTAACTGGATATAGCAATCAGCCCCAGCATTTT
>.|.|TRBV27|TRBJ2-3
CASSPLDRPWDTQYF
TGTGCCAGCAGTCCTCTAGATCGCCCTTGGGATACGCAGTATTTT
>.|.|TRBV2|TRBJ2-2
CASSRDHLMMTGELFF
TGTGCCAGCAGTCGGGACCATCTCATGATGACCGGGGAGCTGTTTTTT
>.|.|TRBV7-2|TRBJ2-3
CASNPYGDTDTQYF
TGTGCCAGCAATCCTTACGGGGATACAGATACGCAGTATTTT
>.|.|TRBV5-1|TRBJ1-1
CASSLDSWGEAFF
TGCGCCAGCAGCTTGGATTCCTGGGGTGAAGCTTTCTTT
>.|.|TRBV6-6|TRBJ1-3
CASSPGTVIYF
TGTGCCAGCAGCCCCGGGACCGTCATATATTTT
>.|.|TRBV4-3|TRBJ1-1
CASSQGTAYTEAFF
TGCGCCAGCAGCCAAGGGACAGCCTACACTGAAGCTTTCTTT